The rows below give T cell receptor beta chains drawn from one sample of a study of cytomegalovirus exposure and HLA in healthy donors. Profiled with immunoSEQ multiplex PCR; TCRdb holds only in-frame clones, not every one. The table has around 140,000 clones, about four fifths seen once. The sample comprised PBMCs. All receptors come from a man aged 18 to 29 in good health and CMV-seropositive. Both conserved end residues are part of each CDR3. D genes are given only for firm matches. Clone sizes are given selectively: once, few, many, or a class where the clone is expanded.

CDR3nt: TGCAGCGTAACCGATGGACAGGGTCCCTACAATGAGCAGTTCTTC
CDR3aa: CSVTDGQGPYNEQFF
v_gene: TRBV29-1
abundance: once
d_gene: TRBD1
j_gene: TRBJ2-1

CDR3nt: TGCAGCGTTGAATCCGGGAATGAGCAGTTCTTC
CDR3aa: CSVESGNEQFF
v_gene: TRBV29-1
abundance: .
d_gene: .
j_gene: TRBJ2-1

CDR3nt: TGTGCCAGCAGCCATACGGGGGGCGGAAACACCGGGGAGCTGTTTTTT
CDR3aa: CASSHTGGGNTGELFF
v_gene: TRBV7-2
abundance: .
d_gene: .
j_gene: TRBJ2-2

CDR3nt: TGTGCCAGCAGCTTAGTGGAGGGTAGCACCGGGGAGCTGTTTTTT
CDR3aa: CASSLVEGSTGELFF
v_gene: TRBV7-9
abundance: few
d_gene: .
j_gene: TRBJ2-2

CDR3nt: TGTGCTAGCCACGGCAGGGGCCATATTGGCAATCAGCCCCAGCATTTT
CDR3aa: CASHGRGHIGNQPQHF
v_gene: TRBV7-7
abundance: .
d_gene: .
j_gene: TRBJ1-5

CDR3nt: TGTGCCAGCAGCTCCGGGAGGTCTGCCTACGAGCAGTACTTC
CDR3aa: CASSSGRSAYEQYF
v_gene: TRBV5-4
abundance: .
d_gene: TRBD2
j_gene: TRBJ2-7

CDR3nt: TGTGCCAGCAGAAACACCGGGACAGGGATCTACGAGCAGTACTTC
CDR3aa: CASRNTGTGIYEQYF
v_gene: TRBV6-6
abundance: few
d_gene: TRBD1
j_gene: TRBJ2-7

CDR3nt: TGTGCCAGCTTAAACAGGAGGGGACGGATCACTGAAGCTTTCTTT
CDR3aa: CASLNRRGRITEAFF
v_gene: TRBV18
abundance: .
d_gene: .
j_gene: TRBJ1-1

CDR3nt: TGTGCCAGCAGCTTGGACAGTTCCCTGAACACTGAAGCTTTCTTT
CDR3aa: CASSLDSSLNTEAFF
v_gene: TRBV5-4
abundance: .
d_gene: .
j_gene: TRBJ1-1

CDR3nt: TGTGCCAGCAGCGCCAGTAGGGGGACGACTGAAGCTTTCTTT
CDR3aa: CASSASRGTTEAFF
v_gene: TRBV9
abundance: once
d_gene: .
j_gene: TRBJ1-1

CDR3nt: TGTGCCAGCACCGAAGGGACAGGAGGCACTGAAGCTTTCTTT
CDR3aa: CASTEGTGGTEAFF
v_gene: TRBV9
abundance: .
d_gene: TRBD1
j_gene: TRBJ1-1

CDR3nt: TGTGCCAGCAGTTACGGTTCGGTAGTTCCAGATACGCAGTATTTT
CDR3aa: CASSYGSVVPDTQYF
v_gene: TRBV6-5
abundance: .
d_gene: .
j_gene: TRBJ2-3

CDR3nt: TGTGCCAGCAGTCTAGCAATTTCTCACTCCGAGCAGTACTTC
CDR3aa: CASSLAISHSEQYF
v_gene: TRBV27
abundance: .
d_gene: .
j_gene: TRBJ2-7

CDR3nt: TGTGCCAGCAGTATGACAGTCGCAACTAATGAAAAACTGTTTTTT
CDR3aa: CASSMTVATNEKLFF
v_gene: TRBV27
abundance: .
d_gene: .
j_gene: TRBJ1-4

CDR3nt: TGTGCCTGGAGTGTACCCCCGGCGGGGACCTACGAGCAGTACTTC
CDR3aa: CAWSVPPAGTYEQYF
v_gene: TRBV30
abundance: .
d_gene: .
j_gene: TRBJ2-7

CDR3nt: TGTGCCACCCAGGGACAGGGGGCTGGGCCCCAGCATTTT
CDR3aa: CATQGQGAGPQHF
v_gene: TRBV7-2
abundance: once
d_gene: TRBD1
j_gene: TRBJ1-5

CDR3nt: TGTGCCAGCAGGGACTTCATGAACACTGAAGCTTTCTTT
CDR3aa: CASRDFMNTEAFF
v_gene: TRBV6-4
abundance: .
d_gene: .
j_gene: TRBJ1-1

CDR3nt: TGTGCCGGGGGCCGGACAGCCTACGAGCAGTACTTC
CDR3aa: CAGGRTAYEQYF
v_gene: TRBV2
abundance: .
d_gene: .
j_gene: TRBJ2-7

CDR3nt: TGCGCCAGCAGCTTGGCTCTAACAGGACAAGAGACCCAGTACTTC
CDR3aa: CASSLALTGQETQYF
v_gene: TRBV5-1
abundance: .
d_gene: .
j_gene: TRBJ2-5

CDR3nt: TGTGCCAGCGCCCACGCCGCGGGACAGATCTCAACCTACGAGCAGTACTTC
CDR3aa: CASAHAAGQISTYEQYF
v_gene: TRBV28
abundance: .
d_gene: .
j_gene: TRBJ2-7

CDR3nt: TGTGCCATCAGTGAGCCGGGACTAGCGGTAAGAGATACGCAGTATTTT
CDR3aa: CAISEPGLAVRDTQYF
v_gene: TRBV10-3
abundance: .
d_gene: TRBD2
j_gene: TRBJ2-3

CDR3nt: TGTGCCAGCAGTTACTCCCAACACCCTGCCACTGAAGCTTTCTTT
CDR3aa: CASSYSQHPATEAFF
v_gene: TRBV6-5
abundance: .
d_gene: .
j_gene: TRBJ1-1

CDR3nt: TGCGCCAGCAGGTTGGTTAGCGGGAGTATAGAGACCCAGTACTTC
CDR3aa: CASRLVSGSIETQYF
v_gene: TRBV4-1
abundance: .
d_gene: TRBD2
j_gene: TRBJ2-5

CDR3nt: TGCAGCGTTGATGGGGTCCAGGGTCAACACACCGGGGAGCTGTTTTTT
CDR3aa: CSVDGVQGQHTGELFF
v_gene: TRBV29-1
abundance: .
d_gene: .
j_gene: TRBJ2-2

CDR3nt: TGTGCCAGCAGTAAGACAGGGGGCTACGAGCAGTACTTC
CDR3aa: CASSKTGGYEQYF
v_gene: TRBV27
abundance: .
d_gene: TRBD1
j_gene: TRBJ2-7

CDR3nt: TGCGCCAGCAGCTTGGAAGGGGCAGAAGCTTTCTTT
CDR3aa: CASSLEGAEAFF
v_gene: TRBV5-1
abundance: .
d_gene: .
j_gene: TRBJ1-1

CDR3nt: TGTGCCAGCAGCTCCAGCGGGTTCACAGATACGCAGTATTTT
CDR3aa: CASSSSGFTDTQYF
v_gene: TRBV7-2
abundance: .
d_gene: .
j_gene: TRBJ2-3

CDR3nt: TGTGCCAGCAGCTGGGACAGTTACTCTAGCACAGATACGCAGTATTTT
CDR3aa: CASSWDSYSSTDTQYF
v_gene: TRBV7-9
abundance: .
d_gene: TRBD1
j_gene: TRBJ2-3

CDR3nt: TGTGCCAGCAGTGCCTCGACAGGAGGTAGCAATCAGCCCCAGCATTTT
CDR3aa: CASSASTGGSNQPQHF
v_gene: TRBV6-1
abundance: .
d_gene: .
j_gene: TRBJ1-5

CDR3nt: TGTGCCAGCAGTTACAGCGGGGGCGCCTTTGAAAAACTGTTTTTT
CDR3aa: CASSYSGGAFEKLFF
v_gene: TRBV6-5
abundance: .
d_gene: .
j_gene: TRBJ1-4

CDR3nt: TGTGCCAGCAGCACACGACAGCCGCTCGGCTATGGCTACACCTTC
CDR3aa: CASSTRQPLGYGYTF
v_gene: TRBV5-6
abundance: .
d_gene: .
j_gene: TRBJ1-2

CDR3nt: TGTGCCTGGAGTGGAGGGACAGGGATTAACTATGGCTACACCTTC
CDR3aa: CAWSGGTGINYGYTF
v_gene: TRBV30
abundance: .
d_gene: TRBD1
j_gene: TRBJ1-2

CDR3nt: TGTGCCAGTAGTATTTCTAGCGGGAACCCCTACGAGCAGTACTTC
CDR3aa: CASSISSGNPYEQYF
v_gene: TRBV19
abundance: .
d_gene: TRBD2
j_gene: TRBJ2-7

CDR3nt: TGTGCCAGCTTGGGACTAGCGGGAGCAAATGAGCAGTTCTTC
CDR3aa: CASLGLAGANEQFF
v_gene: TRBV2
abundance: .
d_gene: TRBD2
j_gene: TRBJ2-1

CDR3nt: TGCGCCAGCAGCTTGGGACCGGGGACAGGGAGGGAAACTGAAGCTTTCTTT
CDR3aa: CASSLGPGTGRETEAFF
v_gene: TRBV5-1
abundance: .
d_gene: TRBD1
j_gene: TRBJ1-1

CDR3nt: TGCGCCAGCACCCGTGGGGGACTAGAAGACCGTTCATGGGAGCAGTACTTC
CDR3aa: CASTRGGLEDRSWEQYF
v_gene: TRBV4-1
abundance: .
d_gene: TRBD2
j_gene: TRBJ2-7

CDR3nt: TGTGCCAGCAGCCTAGGGGCCGTTGCGGATGAAAAACTGTTTTTT
CDR3aa: CASSLGAVADEKLFF
v_gene: TRBV28
abundance: .
d_gene: .
j_gene: TRBJ1-4

CDR3nt: TGTGCCAGCAGTCTAGGGGCGGTCGGTGAAGCTTTCTTT
CDR3aa: CASSLGAVGEAFF
v_gene: TRBV27
abundance: .
d_gene: .
j_gene: TRBJ1-1

CDR3nt: TGCGCCAGCAGCGTAGGGACAGGGAGTCTCTACGAGCAGTACTTC
CDR3aa: CASSVGTGSLYEQYF
v_gene: TRBV5-1
abundance: .
d_gene: TRBD1
j_gene: TRBJ2-7

CDR3nt: TGTGCCAGCATGAACAGGGGAGAGGATGGCTACACCTTC
CDR3aa: CASMNRGEDGYTF
v_gene: TRBV6-1
abundance: .
d_gene: TRBD1
j_gene: TRBJ1-2

CDR3nt: TGTGCCAGCAGCCAATCCAAGAACACTGAAGCTTTCTTT
CDR3aa: CASSQSKNTEAFF
v_gene: TRBV14
abundance: .
d_gene: .
j_gene: TRBJ1-1

CDR3nt: TGTGCCAGCAGCACCTGGAGGGAAAGGAAGTCCCAGCACTTT
CDR3aa: CASSTWRERKSQHF
v_gene: TRBV6-1
abundance: .
d_gene: .
j_gene: TRBJ1-5

CDR3nt: TGTGCCAGTAGTATGGGACTAGCGGGAGGAAATGAGCAGTTCTTC
CDR3aa: CASSMGLAGGNEQFF
v_gene: TRBV19
abundance: .
d_gene: TRBD2
j_gene: TRBJ2-1

CDR3nt: TGTGCCAGCAGCCACCAGGGGATGAACACTGAAGCTTTCTTT
CDR3aa: CASSHQGMNTEAFF
v_gene: TRBV14
abundance: .
d_gene: .
j_gene: TRBJ1-1

CDR3nt: TGCGCCAGCAGCCCGGGACAGGGGTTTGACGAGCAGTACTTC
CDR3aa: CASSPGQGFDEQYF
v_gene: TRBV5-1
abundance: .
d_gene: TRBD1
j_gene: TRBJ2-7

CDR3nt: TGTGCCAGCAGGGGGGGGACCATTTACACCGGGGAGCTGTTTTTT
CDR3aa: CASRGGTIYTGELFF
v_gene: TRBV6-5
abundance: .
d_gene: TRBD2
j_gene: TRBJ2-2

CDR3nt: TGTGCCAGCACACGAACGGGGGGGGCCAACGTCCTGACTTTC
CDR3aa: CASTRTGGANVLTF
v_gene: TRBV28
abundance: once
d_gene: .
j_gene: TRBJ2-6

CDR3nt: TGCGCCAGCAGCTTGGAAGCGCGACAGGGAAAGGGAAACACCATATATTTT
CDR3aa: CASSLEARQGKGNTIYF
v_gene: TRBV5-1
abundance: .
d_gene: TRBD1
j_gene: TRBJ1-3